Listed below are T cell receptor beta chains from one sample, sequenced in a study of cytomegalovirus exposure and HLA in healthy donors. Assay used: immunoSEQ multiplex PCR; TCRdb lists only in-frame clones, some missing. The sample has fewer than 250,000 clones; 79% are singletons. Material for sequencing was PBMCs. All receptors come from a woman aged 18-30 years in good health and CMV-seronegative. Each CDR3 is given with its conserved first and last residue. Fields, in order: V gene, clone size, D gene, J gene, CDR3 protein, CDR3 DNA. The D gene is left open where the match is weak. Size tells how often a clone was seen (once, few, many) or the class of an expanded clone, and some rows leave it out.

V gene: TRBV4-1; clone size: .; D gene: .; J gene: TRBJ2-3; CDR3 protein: CASSQEELARNTQYF; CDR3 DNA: TGCGCCAGCAGCCAGGAAGAGTTAGCGAGAAATACGCAGTATTTT
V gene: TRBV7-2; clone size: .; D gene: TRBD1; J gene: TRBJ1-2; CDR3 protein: CASSLGPPAQGDF; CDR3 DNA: TGTGCCAGCAGCTTAGGCCCCCCCGCCCAGGGGGACTTC
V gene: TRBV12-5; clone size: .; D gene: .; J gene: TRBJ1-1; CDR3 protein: CASGAPGYTEAFF; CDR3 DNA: TGTGCTAGTGGTGCCCCGGGATACACTGAAGCTTTCTTT
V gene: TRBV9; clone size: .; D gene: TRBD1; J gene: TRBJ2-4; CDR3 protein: CASSYRGSNIQYF; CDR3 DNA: TGTGCCAGCAGCTACAGGGGGAGCAACATTCAGTACTTC
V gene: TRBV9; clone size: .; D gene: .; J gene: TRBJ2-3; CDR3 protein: CASSVLGGLTDTQYF; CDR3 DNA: TGTGCCAGCAGCGTACTTGGGGGACTCACAGATACGCAGTATTTT
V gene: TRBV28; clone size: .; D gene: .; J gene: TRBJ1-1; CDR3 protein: CASTRAPEAFF; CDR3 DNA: TGTGCCAGCACGAGGGCCCCTGAAGCTTTCTTT
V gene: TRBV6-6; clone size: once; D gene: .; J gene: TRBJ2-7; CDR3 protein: CASSYDEGRYEQYF; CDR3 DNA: TGTGCCAGCAGTTACGACGAGGGTCGGTACGAGCAGTACTTC
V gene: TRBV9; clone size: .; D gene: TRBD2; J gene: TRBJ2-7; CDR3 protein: CASSDSGRVDEQYF; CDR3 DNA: TGTGCCAGCAGCGATAGCGGGAGGGTGGACGAGCAGTACTTC
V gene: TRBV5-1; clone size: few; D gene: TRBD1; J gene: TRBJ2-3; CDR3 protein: CASSEDRGGGTDTQYF; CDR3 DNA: TGCGCCAGCAGCGAAGACAGGGGCGGGGGCACAGATACGCAGTATTTT
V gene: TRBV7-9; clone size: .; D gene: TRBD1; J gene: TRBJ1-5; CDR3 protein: CASSYGTGVNQPQHF; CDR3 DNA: TGTGCCAGCAGCTATGGGACAGGGGTCAATCAGCCCCAGCATTTT
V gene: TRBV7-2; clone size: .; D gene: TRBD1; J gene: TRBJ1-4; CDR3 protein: CASSPGTANEKLFF; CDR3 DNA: TGTGCCAGCAGCCCCGGGACAGCAAATGAAAAACTGTTTTTT
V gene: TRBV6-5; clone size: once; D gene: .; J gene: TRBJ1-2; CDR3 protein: CASSYGGRDYGYTF; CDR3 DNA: TGTGCCAGCAGTTACGGCGGCAGGGACTATGGCTACACCTTC
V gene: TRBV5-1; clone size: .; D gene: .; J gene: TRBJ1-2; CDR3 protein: CASSGGDCLEPFCYGYTF; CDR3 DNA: TGCGCCAGCAGCGGGGGCGACTGTCTGGAACCTTTTTGCTATGGCTACACCTTC
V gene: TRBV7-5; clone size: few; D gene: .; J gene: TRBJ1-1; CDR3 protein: CARSLGRNTEAFF; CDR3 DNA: TGTGCCAGAAGCTTAGGGAGGAACACTGAAGCTTTCTTT
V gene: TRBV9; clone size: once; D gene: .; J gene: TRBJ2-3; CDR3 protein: CASSVSNTQYF; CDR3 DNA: TGTGCCAGCAGCGTTTCTAATACGCAGTATTTT
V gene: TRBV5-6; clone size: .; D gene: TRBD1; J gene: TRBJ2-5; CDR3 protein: CASSLLPGQGGETQYF; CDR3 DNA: TGTGCCAGCAGCTTACTTCCGGGACAGGGAGGCGAGACCCAGTACTTC
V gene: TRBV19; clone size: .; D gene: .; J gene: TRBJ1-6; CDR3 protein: CASSATVNRNSPLHF; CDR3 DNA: TGTGCCAGTAGTGCCACGGTGAATCGAAATTCACCCCTCCACTTT
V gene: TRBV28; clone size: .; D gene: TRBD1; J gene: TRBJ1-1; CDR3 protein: CASSPYSSTGYAFF; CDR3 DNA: TGTGCCAGCAGTCCATATAGCTCGACAGGGTACGCTTTCTTT
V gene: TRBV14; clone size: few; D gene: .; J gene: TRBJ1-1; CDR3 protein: CASSKGAGRNTEAFF; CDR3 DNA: TGTGCCAGCAGCAAAGGGGCGGGGAGGAACACTGAAGCTTTCTTT
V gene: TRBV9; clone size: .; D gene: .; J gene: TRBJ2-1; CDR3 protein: CASSGERNEQFF; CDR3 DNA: TGTGCCAGCAGCGGGGAGCGCAATGAGCAGTTCTTC
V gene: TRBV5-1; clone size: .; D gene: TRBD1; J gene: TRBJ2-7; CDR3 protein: CASSSGQGALYEQYF; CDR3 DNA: TGCGCCAGCAGCTCGGGACAGGGGGCGCTTTACGAGCAGTACTTC
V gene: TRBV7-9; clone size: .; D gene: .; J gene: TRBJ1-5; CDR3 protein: CASSSRDRAQHF; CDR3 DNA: TGTGCCAGCAGCTCCAGAGACAGAGCCCAGCATTTT
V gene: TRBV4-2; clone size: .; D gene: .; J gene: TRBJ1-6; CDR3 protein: CASSQGQGSNSPLHF; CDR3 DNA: TGTGCCAGCAGCCAAGGGCAGGGGAGTAATTCACCCCTCCACTTT
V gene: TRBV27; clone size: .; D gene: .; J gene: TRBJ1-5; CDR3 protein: CASSFGPPSSNQPQHF; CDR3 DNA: TGTGCCAGCAGTTTTGGGCCCCCCTCCAGCAATCAGCCCCAGCATTTT
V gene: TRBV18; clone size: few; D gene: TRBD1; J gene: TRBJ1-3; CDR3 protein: CASSPGTGDSGNTIYF; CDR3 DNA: TGTGCCAGCTCACCGGGGACAGGGGACTCTGGAAACACCATATATTTT
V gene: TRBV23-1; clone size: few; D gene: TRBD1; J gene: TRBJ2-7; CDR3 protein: CASSQPRTGADYEQYF; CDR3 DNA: TGCGCCAGCAGTCAACCCCGGACAGGGGCGGACTACGAGCAGTACTTC
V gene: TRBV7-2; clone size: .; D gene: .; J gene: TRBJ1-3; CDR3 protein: CASSSGRGGKVGNTIYF; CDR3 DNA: TGTGCCAGCAGCTCAGGCCGTGGGGGGAAGGTTGGAAACACCATATATTTT